This T cell receptor beta chain was profiled in a study of T cell repertoires in cytomegalovirus infection. As for the study in general: Used in the study were CMV epitopes, some recently identified and HLA-C-restricted, others well-studied and HLA-B-restricted. A matching HLA type, together with CMV infection, was signaled by public TCR beta signatures.

TCRdb reanalysed the reads using MiXCR and keeps one entry per CDR3 protein. The table lists hundreds of thousands of distinct CDR3 sequences, roughly a third of them singletons. The CDR3 has 13 amino acids. Between the trimmed V and J ends, which lost 7 bases and 10 bases, there was a span of 19 bases. This clonotype was counted only a few times. The antigen remains unidentified. Points from the study as a whole: HLA-C-restricted TCR beta clonotypes specific for CMV led the ex vivo response. Cumulative frequency (of public TCR beta family members) identified carriers of CMV plus the relevant HLA.

This specimen was cultured CD8+ T cells from PBMCs, taken from culture after CMV antigen stimulation. The source is a human donor in good health (CMV status not recorded). Some clones in this sample may be carry-over from other donors' samples. The chain carries TRBV12-3 or TRBV12-4 and TRBJ1-1, with D tentatively TRBD1 (6 bases). Here the CDR3 reads CASTPTGGELAFF. The CDR3 DNA sequence: TGTGCCAGCACCCCGACAGGAGGGGAGTTAGCTTTCTTT.